These 26 T cell receptor beta chains share one sample of origin, sequenced in a study of T cells in Graves' hyperthyroidism and ophthalmopathy. Amplified TCR beta CDR3 regions derived from RNA transcripts. First-round RT-PCR with HTBI primers amplified the TCR CDR3 region. TCRdb analysed the multiplex PCR reads with MiXCR anew, one entry per CDR3 protein. The table records about 380,000 distinct CDR3 sequences, approximately 13% of them present only once. Sequencing used blood. These receptors originate from a man under 40 with Graves' hyperthyroidism that later progressed to Graves' ophthalmopathy.

This clonotype turned up a few times. The DNA for the CDR3 is TGTGCCAGCAGTCCCATTCAGGGGGCGCGCAATCAGCCCCAGCATTTT. It specifies CASSPIQGARNQPQHF. This chain connects TRBV27 to TRBJ1-5; 8 bases match TRBD1. The V gene end was trimmed by 5 bases and the J gene end by 2 bases; junction bases not matched to a gene: 8. Germline V lookup: CDR1 MNHEY, CDR2 SMNVEV (reference sequence). The CDR3 totals 16 residues.

This clonotype was picked up a small number of times. The chain uses TRBV29-1 and TRBJ2-2; TRBD2 aligns across 7 bases. V trimming: 5 bases; J trimming: 0 bases; junction bases outside the gene matches: 6. The CDR3 is 15 residues long. Looked up from germline, CDR1 is SQVTM and CDR2 is ANQGSEA. CDR3 sequence (DNA): TGCAGCGTTTTGAGACGGGGGGCGAACACCGGGGAGCTGTTTTTT. Protein product: CSVLRRGANTGELFF.

This clonotype was seen more than once but under ten times. This sequence joins TRBV28 and TRBJ2-7; D is uncertain. V lost 3 bases, J lost 3 bases, and 15 bases lay in between. This CDR3 spans 15 amino acids. The germline V gene encodes CDR1 MDHEN and CDR2 SYDVKM. The CDR3 DNA is TGTGCCAGCAGTTTGACCGCTCCAGGATACTACGAGCAGTACTTC. Translated, it gives CASSLTAPGYYEQYF.

The chain has TRBV5-1 and TRBJ2-5; 8 bases fit TRBD1. This CDR3 has 14 amino acids. Looked up from germline, CDR1 is SGHRS and CDR2 is YFSETQ. The J segment lost 5 bases and the V segment lost 2 bases, leaving 5 bases of the junction unmatched. The CDR3 nucleotides are TGCGCCAGCAGCTTCCCAGGGGGCATGGAGACCCAGTACTTC. Its protein product is CASSFPGGMETQYF.

There are many counts of this clonotype. The chain links TRBV28 to TRBJ2-7; 7 bases are shared with TRBD2. This CDR3 comprises 16 residues. The V segment lost 7 bases and the J segment 1 base; nucleotides outside the gene matches: 13. Germline assignment: CDR1 MDHEN and CDR2 SYDVKM. The CDR3 DNA is TGTGCCAGCACGAATCCGTCGGGGGGACCTTCCTACGAGCAGTACTTC. Translated, it gives CASTNPSGGPSYEQYF.

The chain carries TRBV6-5 and TRBJ1-4; 7 nucleotides match TRBD1. CDR3 length: 17 residues. CDR1 is MNHEY, CDR2 SVGAGI, per germline. The ends lost 0 bases at V and 4 bases at J; junction bases unmatched: 8. The CDR3 bases are TGTGCCAGCAGTTACTCCTCAGGGGGGGTTGGTAATGAAAAACTGTTTTTT. Translation gives CASSYSSGGVGNEKLFF.

The CDR3 DNA is TGCAGCGTTGAAGATCTTGTGGATAGCGGGGGACTTCGGCAAGAGACCCAGTACTTC. Amino acids: CSVEDLVDSGGLRQETQYF. The gene calls are TRBV29-1 and TRBJ2-5; 9 nucleotides align to TRBD2. The CDR3 consists of 19 residues. Germline V gene sequence: CDR1 SQVTM, CDR2 ANQGSEA. V gave up 0 bases and J gave up 2 bases; unmatched junction bases: 16.

This clonotype appeared a few times. The chain has TRBV6-5 and TRBJ2-7; D call uncertain. Trimming pared 0 bases from V and 2 bases from J, leaving 11 bases between. The CDR3 is 15 residues long. The V gene's germline CDR1 is MNHEY and CDR2 SVGAGI. This CDR3 reads CASSYSIRKTYEQYF. As DNA, the CDR3 is TGTGCCAGCAGTTACTCGATCAGGAAAACCTACGAGCAGTACTTC.

The V call is TRBV5-1, the J call TRBJ1-1, with 7 bases matching TRBD1. CDR3 size: 13 residues. The V gene's germline CDR1 is SGHRS and CDR2 YFSETQ. V lost 6 bases and J lost 4; bases outside the gene matches: 6. DNA of the CDR3: TGCGCCAGCAATAACAGGGGAGGCACTGAAGCTTTCTTT. Translated, it gives CASNNRGGTEAFF.

The table lists this clonotype with many counts. The chain recombines TRBV2 with TRBJ1-5; 7 nucleotides agree with TRBD1. The germline gives CDR1 SNHLY, CDR2 FYNNEI. The CDR3 sequence is 17 residues long. V lost 8 bases and J lost 0; bases outside the gene matches: 13. This CDR3 is CASRNLDREYSNQPQHF. CDR3 nucleotides: TGTGCCAGCCGCAATCTCGACAGGGAGTATAGCAATCAGCCCCAGCATTTT.

The rearrangement links TRBV7-9 to TRBJ1-4; 8 nucleotides line up with TRBD1. Germline CDR1 is SEHNR and CDR2 is FQNEAQ (reference sequence). The junction had 12 bases not matched to a gene; V was cut back by 7 bases and J by 8 bases. The CDR3 covers 15 residues. The CDR3 protein is CASTSQTGGGEKLFF. The CDR3 DNA is TGTGCCAGCACCTCCCAAACAGGGGGTGGCGAAAAACTGTTTTTT.

This clonotype was detected ten times or more. At one boundary the junction diverges from the germline segment, which might be a read error. The chain links TRBV5-1 to TRBJ1-3, with D tentatively TRBD1 (6 bases). There are 14 residues in the CDR3. Germline-derived CDR1 and CDR2 are SGHRS and YFSETQ. CDR3 in DNA: TGTGCCAGCAGCTTGACAGGCTCTGGAAACACCATATATTTT. It yields the protein CASSLTGSGNTIYF.

This clonotype showed up many times. V gene TRBV11-3 combines with J gene TRBJ2-2; D gene ambiguous. The CDR3 runs 13 residues. CDR1 SGHNT and CDR2 YENEEA come from the germline V gene. Trimming took off 4 bases at V and 6 bases at J, with 9 bases between the two ends. DNA of the CDR3: TGTGCCAGCAGCTGGAGTGGTTCCGGGGAGCTGTTTTTT. Protein: CASSWSGSGELFF.

This clonotype was recorded many times. This chain uses TRBV28 with TRBJ2-5; D is undetermined. CDR1 is MDHEN, CDR2 SYDVKM, per germline. The CDR3 contains 14 residues. Deletions cut 5 bases from V and 1 base from J, with 11 bases between. For the CDR3, the DNA is TGTGCCAGCAGTCTCGGGTCTTTCCAAGAGACCCAGTACTTC. The encoded protein is CASSLGSFQETQYF. Together with reference TRBV28 and TRBJ2-5, the CDR3 gives the full variable domain: DVKVTQSSRYLVKRTGEKVFLECVQDMDHENMFWYRQDPGLGLRLIYFSYDVKMKEKGDIPEGYSVSREKKERFSLILESASTNQTSMYLCASSLGSFQETQYFGPGTRLLVL.

This chain links TRBV12-5 with TRBJ2-5; the D is unclear. Germline V gene data show CDR1 as LGHNT and CDR2 as FRNRAP. This CDR3 has 12 amino acids. V lost 7 bases, J lost 5 bases, and 11 bases lay in between. The CDR3 reads CASALYMETQYF. In nucleotides, the CDR3 is TGTGCTAGTGCCCTTTATATGGAGACCCAGTACTTC. The whole variable domain, filled in from reference TRBV12-5 and TRBJ2-5, reads DARVTQTPRHKVTEMGQEVTMRCQPILGHNTVFWYRQTMMQGLELLAYFRNRAPLDDSGMPKDRFSAEMPDATLATLKIQPSEPRDSAVYFCASALYMETQYFGPGTRLLVL.

This chain uses TRBV6-1 with TRBJ2-1, with 10 bases matching TRBD1. The V and J ends lost 8 bases and 7 bases, in that order; junction bases with no gene match: 8. Looked up from germline, CDR1 is MNHNS and CDR2 is SASEGT. CDR3 length: 14 amino acids. Here the CDR3 DNA reads TGTGCCAGCCACCCCTGGACAGGGGGTAATGAGCAGTTCTTC. It yields the protein CASHPWTGGNEQFF.

This clonotype was seen only once. At one end, the junction sequence differs from germline, possibly due to a read error. The CDR3 region is CASSLGQRTEALF. The DNA for the CDR3 is TGTGCCAGCAGCTTAGGACAGAGAACTGAAGCTCTCTTT. The chain is built from TRBV11-3 and TRBJ1-1; weak D call: TRBD1 (5 bases). Germline CDR1 SGHNT, CDR2 YENEEA. This CDR3 region has 13 residues.

In its sample, this clonotype was seen many times. V gene TRBV28 combines with J gene TRBJ1-1, with 7 nucleotides matching TRBD1. The V gene end was trimmed by 5 bases and the J gene end by 5 bases; junction bases not matched to a gene: 8. CDR1 is MDHEN and CDR2 is SYDVKM in the germline V gene. The CDR3 contains 14 residues. The CDR3 bases are TGTGCCAGCAGTCCACAGGGGAGTAGAACTGAAGCTTTCTTT. As protein: CASSPQGSRTEAFF.

This clonotype was counted many times. This chain connects TRBV2 to TRBJ2-2; 15 nucleotides agree with TRBD2. This CDR3 is built from 17 residues. CDR1 is SNHLY, CDR2 FYNNEI, per germline. V gave up 8 bases and J gave up 2 bases; unmatched junction bases: 6. CDR3 amino acids: CASGWTSGGANTGELFF. In DNA form, the CDR3 reads TGTGCCAGCGGTTGGACTAGCGGGGGGGCTAACACCGGGGAGCTGTTTTTT.

This clonotype was detected ten times or more. This chain joins TRBV6-5 and TRBJ1-1; D is unresolved. The CDR3 runs 13 residues. Germline loops: CDR1 MNHEY, CDR2 SVGAGI. V lost 2 bases and J lost 1, with 5 bases in between. In nucleotides, the CDR3 is TGTGCCAGCAGTTACGGCAGGAACACTGAAGCTTTCTTT. Encoded protein: CASSYGRNTEAFF.

This chain connects TRBV2 to TRBJ2-2; 9 nucleotides match TRBD1. This CDR3 contains 15 residues. Germline V lookup: CDR1 SNHLY, CDR2 FYNNEI. V gave up 3 bases and J gave up 5 bases; unmatched junction bases: 4. CDR3: CASSDPGTGTGELFF. DNA for the CDR3: TGTGCCAGCAGTGACCCCGGGACAGGGACCGGGGAGCTGTTTTTT.

This clonotype was found many times. The chain joins TRBV20-1 to TRBJ2-3, with D perhaps TRBD1 (6 bases). The CDR3 has 15 amino acids. The V gene's germline CDR1 is DFQATT and CDR2 SNEGSKA (reference sequence). Trimming took off 4 bases at V and 1 base at J, with 15 bases between the two ends. The CDR3 DNA reads TGCAGTGCTATCCTCCAGGGGTCCGGCACAGATACGCAGTATTTT. This sequence encodes CSAILQGSGTDTQYF.

This clonotype was counted between two and nine times. The rearrangement links TRBV3-1 to TRBJ2-2, with D tentatively TRBD1 (6 bases). CDR3 length: 15 residues. Trimming stripped 4 bases from V and 5 bases from J, with 14 bases between. Germline V lookup: CDR1 LGHDT, CDR2 YNNKEL (reference sequence). This CDR3 is CASSPYVQGTGELFF. In nucleotides, the CDR3 is TGTGCCAGCAGCCCGTATGTGCAGGGGACCGGGGAGCTGTTTTTT.

This clonotype was seen at least ten times. The chain combines TRBV2 with TRBJ2-3, with TRBD2 identical over 9 bases. V shed 1 base and J 1 base; nucleotides not matched to a gene: 12. The germline V gene encodes CDR1 SNHLY and CDR2 FYNNEI. The CDR3 has 19 residues. The CDR3 nucleotides are TGTGCCAGCAGTGAAGGACAAGGGAGCGGGGGGTTTCGCACAGATACGCAGTATTTT. It yields the protein CASSEGQGSGGFRTDTQYF.

The chain carries TRBV5-5 and TRBJ2-3; 8 bases agree with TRBD2. The CDR3 has 16 amino acids. V was pared by 0 bases and J by 4 bases, with 7 bases of the junction left unmatched. Germline V CDR1 and CDR2: SGHKS, YYEKEE (reference sequence). The CDR3, as DNA: TGTGCCAGCAGCTTGGGGGCGGGGGGTCTCGCAGATACGCAGTATTTT. Residues: CASSLGAGGLADTQYF.

The rearrangement uses TRBV20-1 and TRBJ2-7; 7 bases align to TRBD2. The length of the CDR3 is 15 residues. V shed 0 bases and J 5 bases; nucleotides not matched to a gene: 10. Germline loops: CDR1 DFQATT, CDR2 SNEGSKA (reference sequence). For the CDR3, the DNA is TGCAGTGCTAGAGATCGCCGAGCGGGGTGGGACGAGCAGTACTTC. The encoded protein is CSARDRRAGWDEQYF.